This TCR beta chain was retrieved from a study of glioma-infiltrating T cells after dendritic cell vaccination. Trimming pared 4 bases from V and 1 base from J, leaving 6 bases between. The CDR3 is 13 residues long. CDR1 is LGHNA and CDR2 is YSLEER in the germline V gene. TCRdb's table, derived via immunoSEQ multiplex PCR, lists solely in-frame clones and lacks some. The data hold about 92,000 clones, with around 86% observed a single time. The source material was blood, sampled before dendritic cell vaccination. The rearrangement links TRBV4-3 to TRBJ2-3; TRBD2 might be the D (6 bases). This receptor was obtained from a human donor with glioblastoma. The CDR3 bases are TGCGCCAGCAGCCCGGGGGGCACAGATACGCAGTATTTT. This sequence encodes CASSPGGTDTQYF.